The 2 T cell receptor beta chains presented below share a single source sample, sequenced in a study of cytomegalovirus exposure and HLA in healthy donors. It was with 60 Vbeta and 13 Jbeta primers that the PCR ran. Clones were sequenced by immunoSEQ multiplex PCR, and TCRdb holds only the in-frame ones, with some missing. The repertoire table contains around 190,000 clones. Sequencing was carried out using PBMCs. Receptors were obtained from a woman in her thirties in good health and CMV-seropositive.

The chain is built from TRBV19 and TRBJ2-1, with 8 bases lining up with TRBD2. The CDR3 is 13 residues long. The germline V gene encodes CDR1 LNHDA and CDR2 SQIVND (reference sequence). With 6 bases clipped from V and 7 bases from J, the junction kept 5 bases outside the gene matches. The CDR3 reads CASRERETNEQFF. Written as DNA, the CDR3 is TGTGCCAGTAGGGAGCGGGAGACGAATGAGCAGTTCTTC.

The chain uses TRBV5-4 and TRBJ2-7; TRBD1 matches at 9 bases. From germline, CDR1 is SGHNT and CDR2 YYREEE (reference sequence). The CDR3 has 14 amino acids. Germline trimming cut 6 bases from V and 5 bases from J; bases unmatched to any gene: 9. CDR3 DNA sequence: TGTGCCAGCAACCCCCAACAGGGGGCGGACGAGCAGTACTTC. Protein product: CASNPQQGADEQYF.